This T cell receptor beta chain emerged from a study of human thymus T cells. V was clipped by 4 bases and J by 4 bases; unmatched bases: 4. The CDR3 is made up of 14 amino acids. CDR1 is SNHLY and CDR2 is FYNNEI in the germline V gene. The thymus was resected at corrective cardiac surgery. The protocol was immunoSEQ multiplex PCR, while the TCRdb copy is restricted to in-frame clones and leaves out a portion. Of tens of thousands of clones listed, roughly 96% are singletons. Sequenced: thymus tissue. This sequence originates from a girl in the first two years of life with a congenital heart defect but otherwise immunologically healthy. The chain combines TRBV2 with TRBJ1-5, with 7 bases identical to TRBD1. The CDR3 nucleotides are TGTGCCAGCAGTGGAAGGGGGCCAAATCAGCCCCAGCATTTT. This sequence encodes CASSGRGPNQPQHF.